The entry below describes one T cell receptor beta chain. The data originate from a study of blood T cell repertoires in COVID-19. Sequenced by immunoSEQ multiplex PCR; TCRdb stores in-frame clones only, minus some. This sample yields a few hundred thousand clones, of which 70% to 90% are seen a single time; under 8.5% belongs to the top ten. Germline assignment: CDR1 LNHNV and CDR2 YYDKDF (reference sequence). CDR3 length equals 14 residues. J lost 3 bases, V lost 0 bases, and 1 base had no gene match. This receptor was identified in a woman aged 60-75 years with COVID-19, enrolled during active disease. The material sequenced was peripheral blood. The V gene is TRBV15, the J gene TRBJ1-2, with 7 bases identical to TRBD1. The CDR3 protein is CATSRDGTDYGYTF. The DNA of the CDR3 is TGTGCCACCAGCAGAGATGGGACAGACTATGGCTACACCTTC.